This T cell receptor (beta chain) was found in a study of human T cells and chemical hapten exposure (dated by TCRdb to 2020 to 2023). In terms of the full investigation: For sensitization, 2% DPC in acetone was applied to a 2 cm by 2 cm area of upper inner arm skin. Weekly therapeutic DPC doses were additionally applied to the scalp of patients throughout the roughly 25-week study period. Patch tests used Finn chambers with 0.01% DPC on the upper back, scored after 6 days by International Contact Dermatitis Research Group standards. Alopecia areata with under or over 50% scalp involvement, alopecia totalis and alopecia universalis were represented in the patient cohort, which was mostly female. Libraries were pooled for sequencing, and variation in per-sample TCR yields was attributed mainly to small differences in library volumes within the pool. This study followed changes in the peripheral blood TCR repertoire in vivo during primary and secondary sensitization of alopecia patients to the hapten diphenylcyclopropenone (DPC). Blood samples were taken from patients before sensitization (week 0) and at 2, 6 and about 24 weeks after DPC sensitization. Blood for TCR sequencing was provided by twenty-nine alopecia patients at one to four time points (pre-sensitization, 2, 6 and 24 weeks).

This clonotype appeared a few times. Its antigen target is currently unknown. No quality values exist for individual bases; no much larger clone is one base distant. The research as a whole found: Expanded TCRs formed significantly more large CDR3 similarity clusters than pre-sensitization or healthy control sets, consistent with antigen-driven responses. The number of PT1 expanded TCRs positively correlated with patch test score, significant at thresholds 8, 16 and 32 but not 4. Because all patients had alopecia, a presumed autoimmune disease, the immune response of the patients might differ from that of healthy individuals. The number of TCRs above 1 in 1000 frequency did not change with DPC sensitization; there was no evidence of global repertoire structure alterations. After repeated subsampling, changes were observed in the strength of the expansion versus patch-test correlation and in the threshold at which the correlation became significant.

Receptor amplification or capture employed RACE. TCRdb records NextSeq 500 as the sequencer. Library preparation attached unique molecular identifiers to individual cDNA molecules for quantitative, reproducible TCR counting. For every blood RNA sample, sequencing covered both the TCR alpha and TCR beta chains. On the authors' methods: The median number of TCRs per sample was approximately 96,000, ranging from roughly 23,224 to 690,600. The Decombinator software suite was used to annotate V, J and CDR3 in the TCR reads. For PS versus PT1 abundance plots, all samples were subsampled to the same number of TCRs (28,000). TCRs were defined as expanded if absent before sensitization and observed at least eight times at the 2-week time point. TCRdb itself trimmed the public reads at Q25 with fastp, ran MiXCR and retained productive beta chains. Here each entry gathers all rows of one CDR3 protein and keeps the most common genes and DNA. For this entry, the V and J calls and clone size follow TCRdb and not the study's own pipeline. In all, the sample holds about 84,000 distinct CDR3 sequences, and 10% to 14% of those were seen once. The ten biggest clones cover 3% to 4% of the sample.

V is trimmed back by 6 bases and J by 2 bases, and the junction contains 5 bases that no gene match accounts for. Reading the germline V gene gives CDR1 WSHSY and CDR2 SAAADI. The CDR3 spans 14 residues, from the cysteine through the phenylalanine. Solely the CDR3 DNA is kept, with 42 bases framed from the first base. Reading the label with the study, this specimen's time point is: patch test 3, about 24 weeks after DPC sensitization. This specimen's treatment or condition label, per the study, means: therapeutic diphenylcyclopropenone sensitization with weekly scalp DPC. At each patch-test visit, blood was drawn before the patch test was applied. To be eligible, patients had to be aged 18 to 70, diagnosed with alopecia and judged suitable for DPC therapy, while pregnant patients were excluded. Unfractionated whole blood was collected in Tempus Blood RNA tubes, and total RNA was extracted from that blood.

The sequence was collected from a woman aged 45-65 years with alopecia areata. Some clones in this sample may be carry-over from other donors' samples. The source material was whole blood, sampled in connection with sensitization to the hapten diphenylcyclopropenone (DPC). The rearranged chain carries TRBV10-2 and TRBJ2-3, and TRBD2 matches 7 of the central bases. The CDR3 protein: CASSASGHTDTQYF. The DNA sequence is as follows: TGCGCCAGCAGCGCTAGCGGCCACACAGATACGCAGTATTTT.